This T cell receptor beta chain was documented in a study of PD-1 blockade in classical Hodgkin lymphoma. With regard to this clone: What it binds is unknown.

Study outcomes and limitations: Whatever underlies the repertoire differences (possibly disease activity or prior therapy) remains undefined.

Time point specified: newly diagnosed, previously untreated cHL patient sample. This table comes from immunoSEQ multiplex PCR, and its TCRdb copy is limited to in-frame clones, with some not included. The sample lists roughly 16,000 clones; about nine tenths were seen once. The TCR sequence derives from a human donor with classical Hodgkin lymphoma. Sequencing was done on a sample of peripheral blood mononuclear cells (PBMCs).

Written as DNA, the CDR3 is TGTGCCAGCAGCTTAGAGGCAGGGGGTGGTCATGAGCAGTTCTTC. It specifies CASSLEAGGGHEQFF. The chain has TRBV11-3 and TRBJ2-1, with 7 positions matching TRBD1. Germline-derived CDR1 and CDR2 are SGHNT and YENEEA. The CDR3 runs 15 residues. Losses at the gene ends were 0 bases for V and 8 bases for J; bases not matched to a gene: 7. The variable domain in full, completed from reference TRBV11-3 and TRBJ2-1, reads EAGVVQSPRYKIIEKKQPVAFWCNPISGHNTLYWYLQNLGQGPELLIRYENEEAVDDSQLPKDRFSAERLKGVDSTLKIQPAELGDSAVYLCASSLEAGGGHEQFFGPGTRLTVL.